This T cell receptor beta chain was sequenced during a study of long-term antiretroviral therapy in people with HIV. Trimming removed 4 bases from V and 5 bases from J; junction bases left unmatched: 10. CDR1 SGHDN and CDR2 FVKESK come from the germline V gene. The CDR3 is 15 amino acids. Sequencing relied on immunoSEQ assay v3.0, run at survey level. The study targeted roughly 35,000-50,000 T-cell genomes per sample in sequencing. Sequenced by immunoSEQ multiplex PCR; TCRdb stores in-frame clones only, minus some. The sample lists about 11,000 clones, 81% occurring once. In the case of this clone: Its antigen is not identified.

General study results and limits: No data were available on ART adherence, viral resistance or therapy changes.

The sequences come from unsorted PBMCs, collected 1.8 years after starting antiretroviral therapy. V usage is TRBV14 and J usage is TRBJ2-7, with 8 nucleotides matching TRBD1. This sequence originates from a man aged 35 to 55 with HIV. In DNA form, the CDR3 reads TGTGCCAGCAGCCTTCGGAGCTACAGGGGGAACGAGCAGTACTTC. This codes for CASSLRSYRGNEQYF. The whole variable domain, filled in from reference TRBV14 and TRBJ2-7, reads EAGVTQFPSHSVIEKGQTVTLRCDPISGHDNLYWYRRVMGKEIKFLLHFVKESKQDESGMPNNRFLAERTGGTYSTLKVQPAELEDSGVYFCASSLRSYRGNEQYFGPGTRLTVT.